This TCR beta chain was documented in a study of blood T cell repertoires in COVID-19. About the study: There were acute and convalescent COVID-19 samples, and they came from the United States, Italy and Spain. T cells, B-cell-depleted T cells, or PBMCs supplied cDNA or gDNA.

Data came from immunoSEQ multiplex PCR; TCRdb stores just in-frame clones and leaves some out. This sample has fewer than 300,000 clones, with 75% to 85% found just once. Trimming shortened V by 3 bases and J by 2 bases, and 11 bases separated the two germline ends. CDR3 length: 14 amino acids. The germline V gene has CDR1 SGHDN and CDR2 FVKESK. The V and J genes are TRBV14 and TRBJ2-7; D is unresolved. This TCR came from a man aged 45-60 years with active or convalescent COVID-19. Input material: peripheral blood. The CDR3 nucleotides read TGTGCCAGCAGCCAGGGCAGTCCGGCCTACGAGCAGTACTTC. Residues: CASSQGSPAYEQYF.